This T cell receptor (beta chain) was found in a study of T cells of healthy individuals. MiXCR, applied by TCRdb to the 5' RACE reads, yields one record per CDR3 protein. The data show fewer than 75,000 distinct CDR3 sequences, around 15% seen once. The germline V gene has CDR1 MNHEY and CDR2 SVGAGI. V was clipped by 4 bases and J by 1 base, with 11 bases between them. The CDR3 consists of 14 residues. The source is a human donor in good health. The chain couples TRBV6-5 to TRBJ2-7, with D unclear. The CDR3 reads CASSSPSRSYEQYF. The CDR3 DNA follows: TGTGCCAGCAGTTCCCCCAGTAGGTCCTACGAGCAGTACTTC.